This T cell receptor beta chain was captured by sequencing in a study of tumor-infiltrating lymphocytes in primary liver carcinoma. Turning to the study itself: Stage T1-T3 N0M0 and a size of roughly 4.2 to 11 cm characterized the tumors.

Alongside blood RNA obtained from unsorted whole blood, germline DNA was also extracted. Chronic HBV infection was present, with no prior treatment. The CDR3 is made up of 15 amino acids. The V and J ends lost 6 bases and 5 bases, in that order; junction bases with no gene match: 7. The template, about 510 ng total RNA, yielded TCR beta cDNA made with a constant-region primer. Researchers made the TCR beta libraries by running three nested multiplex PCR rounds with slightly modified ARM-PCR. Each of the first two PCR rounds ran roughly 9 cycles with TRBV1-TRBV30 forward and C-beta reverse primers. TCRdb analysed the multiplex PCR reads with MiXCR anew, one entry per CDR3 protein. The sample records about 210,000 distinct CDR3 sequences, less than 75% being singletons. Study results and limitations: Blood's top-250-clone fraction was significantly lower than that of tumors (p = 0.039).

This clonotype has ten or more counts. Antigen: not known. The source is a woman aged 60 to 75 with primary liver carcinoma and hepatitis B virus infection. Input material: peripheral blood. V usage is TRBV12-3 or TRBV12-4 and J usage is TRBJ2-1; 10 nucleotides line up with TRBD2. CDR3 coding DNA: TGTGCCAGCAGCCGAAGGACTAGCGGAGACAATGAGCAGTTCTTC. This translates into CASSRRTSGDNEQFF.